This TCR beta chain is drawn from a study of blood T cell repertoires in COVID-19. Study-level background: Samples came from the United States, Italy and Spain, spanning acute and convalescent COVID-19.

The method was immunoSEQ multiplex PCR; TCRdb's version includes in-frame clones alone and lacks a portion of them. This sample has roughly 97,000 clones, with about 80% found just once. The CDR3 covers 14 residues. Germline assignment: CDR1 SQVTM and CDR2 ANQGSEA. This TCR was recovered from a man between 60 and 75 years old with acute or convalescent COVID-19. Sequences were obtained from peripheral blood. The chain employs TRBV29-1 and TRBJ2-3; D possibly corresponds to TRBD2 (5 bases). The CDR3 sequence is CTYSTGTGTDTQYF. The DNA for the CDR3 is TGCACTTATAGCACGGGAACCGGCACAGATACGCAGTATTTT.